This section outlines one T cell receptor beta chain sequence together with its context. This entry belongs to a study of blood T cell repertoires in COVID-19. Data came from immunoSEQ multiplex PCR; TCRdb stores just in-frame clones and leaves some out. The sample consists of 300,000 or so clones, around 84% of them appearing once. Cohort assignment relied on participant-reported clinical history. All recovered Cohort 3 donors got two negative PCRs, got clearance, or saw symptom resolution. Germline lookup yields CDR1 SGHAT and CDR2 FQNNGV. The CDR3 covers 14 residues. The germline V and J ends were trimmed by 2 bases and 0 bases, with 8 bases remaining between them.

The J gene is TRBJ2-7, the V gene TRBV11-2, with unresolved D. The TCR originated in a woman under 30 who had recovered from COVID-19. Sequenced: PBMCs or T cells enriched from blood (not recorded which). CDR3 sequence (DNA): TGTGCCAGCAGCTTAAGCGCCATCTCCTACGAGCAGTACTTC. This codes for CASSLSAISYEQYF. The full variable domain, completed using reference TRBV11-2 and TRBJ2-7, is EAGVAQSPRYKIIEKRQSVAFWCNPISGHATLYWYQQILGQGPKLLIQFQNNGVVDDSQLPKDRFSAERLKGVDSTLKIQPAKLEDSAVYLCASSLSAISYEQYFGPGTRLTVT.